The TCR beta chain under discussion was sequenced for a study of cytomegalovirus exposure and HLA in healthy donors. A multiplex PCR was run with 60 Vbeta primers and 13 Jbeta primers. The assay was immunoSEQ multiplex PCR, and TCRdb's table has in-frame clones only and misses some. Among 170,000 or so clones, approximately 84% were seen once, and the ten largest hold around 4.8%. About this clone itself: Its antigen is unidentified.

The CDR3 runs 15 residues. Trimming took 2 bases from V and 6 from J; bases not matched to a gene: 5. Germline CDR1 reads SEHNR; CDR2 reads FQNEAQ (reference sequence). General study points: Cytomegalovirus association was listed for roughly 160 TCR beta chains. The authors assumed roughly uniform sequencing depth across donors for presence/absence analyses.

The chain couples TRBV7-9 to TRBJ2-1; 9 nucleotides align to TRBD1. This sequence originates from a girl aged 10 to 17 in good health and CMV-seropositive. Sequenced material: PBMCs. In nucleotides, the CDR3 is TGTGCCAGCAGCTTAAGAGGACAGGGGTTCAATGAGCAGTTCTTC. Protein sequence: CASSLRGQGFNEQFF. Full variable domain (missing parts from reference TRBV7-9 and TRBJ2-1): DTGVSQNPRHKITKRGQNVTFRCDPISEHNRLYWYRQTLGQGPEFLTYFQNEAQLEKSRLLSDRFSAERPKGSFSTLEIQRTEQGDSAMYLCASSLRGQGFNEQFFGPGTRLTVL.